These 19 T cell receptor beta chains were sequenced from one sample in a study of cytomegalovirus exposure and HLA in healthy donors. 60 Vbeta and 13 Jbeta primers were used in PCR. Repertoires were generated with immunoSEQ multiplex PCR, while TCRdb's copy carries only in-frame clones and drops some. Altogether approximately 190,000 clones are present, 84% being singletons, with the ten largest covering about 0.25%. The specimen sequenced was PBMCs. The receptor set was obtained from a boy aged 5-17 years in good health and CMV-seronegative.

This chain links TRBV10-1 with TRBJ1-6; 7 bases fit TRBD1. Germline CDR1 and CDR2: WNHNN and SYGVQD (reference sequence). CDR3 length: 13 residues. V was pared by 7 bases and J by 5 bases, with 2 bases of the junction left unmatched. The CDR3 reads CASITGDNSPLHF. The CDR3 nucleotides read TGCGCCAGCATTACAGGGGATAATTCACCCCTCCACTTT.

V and J are TRBV30 and TRBJ1-1; no definite D call. CDR3 length: 13 residues. CDR1 and CDR2 from the germline V gene are GTSNPN and SVGIG (reference sequence). CDR3 loop: CGTQAALNTEAFF. CDR3 nucleotide sequence: TGTGGCACTCAAGCTGCTTTGAACACTGAAGCTTTCTTT.

This clone occurred a few times. V gene TRBV6-1 combines with J gene TRBJ2-1, with 7 bases fitting TRBD2. V shed 4 bases and J 8 bases; nucleotides not matched to a gene: 5. Germline CDR1 and CDR2: MNHNS and SASEGT. This CDR3 spans 13 amino acids. Here the CDR3 reads CASSGDRGDEQFF. The CDR3 nucleotides read TGTGCCAGCAGTGGAGACCGGGGGGATGAGCAGTTCTTC.

The chain links TRBV2 to TRBJ1-2, with a weak D call TRBD1 (6 bases). CDR3 length equals 14 residues. V was cut by 6 bases and J by 5 bases, with 16 bases left in between. Germline values: CDR1 SNHLY, CDR2 FYNNEI. The CDR3 region is CASSETGTSYGYTF. The CDR3, as DNA: TGTGCCAGCAGCGAGACAGGAACTTCTTATGGCTACACCTTC.

The chain recombines TRBV28 with TRBJ1-1; TRBD1 agrees at 7 bases. CDR1 is MDHEN and CDR2 is SYDVKM in the germline V gene. V shed 2 bases and J 3 bases; nucleotides not matched to a gene: 6. There are 15 residues in the CDR3. The CDR3: CASSLLGGADTEAFF. The CDR3 DNA is TGTGCCAGCAGTTTACTAGGGGGCGCGGACACTGAAGCTTTCTTT.

A few counts support this clone. This sequence joins TRBV9 and TRBJ2-7; perhaps TRBD1 as D (6 bases). This CDR3 contains 16 residues. Trimming cost V 4 bases and J 2 bases, with 19 bases left between them. From germline, CDR1 is SGDLS and CDR2 YYNGEE. The CDR3 loop is CASSPSQGISAYEQYF. CDR3 nucleotides: TGTGCCAGCAGCCCCTCCCAGGGGATTAGCGCCTACGAGCAGTACTTC.

This chain uses TRBV15 with TRBJ1-2, with 10 bases identical to TRBD1. V lost 2 bases and J lost 2; bases outside the gene matches: 14. Germline V CDR1 and CDR2: LNHNV, YYDKDF (reference sequence). The CDR3 contains 19 residues. The chain's CDR3 is CATSRLLPGQGTLNYGYTF. The CDR3 bases are TGTGCCACCAGCAGACTACTACCGGGACAGGGGACTCTCAACTATGGCTACACCTTC. The complete variable domain, with remaining parts taken from reference TRBV15 and TRBJ1-2, reads DAMVIQNPRYQVTQFGKPVTLSCSQTLNHNVMYWYQQKSSQAPKLLFHYYDKDFNNEADTPDNFQSRRPNTSFCFLDIRSPGLGDTAMYLCATSRLLPGQGTLNYGYTFGSGTRLTVV.

The chain has TRBV11-1 and TRBJ2-3, with 7 bases identical to TRBD2. The length of the CDR3 is 16 residues. V shed 4 bases, J shed 0 bases, and the junction held 7 bases outside the gene matches. CDR1 is SGHAT, CDR2 FQDESV, per germline (reference sequence). The CDR3 region is CASSSRTSMSTDTQYF. In DNA, the CDR3 is TGTGCCAGCAGCTCAAGGACTAGTATGAGCACAGATACGCAGTATTTT.

This sequence joins TRBV18 and TRBJ2-6; possible D gene TRBD2, 5 bases. Trimming pared 4 bases from V and 0 bases from J, leaving 16 bases between. This CDR3 is built from 18 residues. Germline CDR1 reads KGHSH; CDR2 reads LQKENI. Here the CDR3 reads CASSLGGGLSSGANVLTF. In DNA, the CDR3 is TGTGCCAGCTCACTGGGCGGCGGGTTAAGCTCTGGGGCCAACGTCCTGACTTTC.

This clone has a single count. The chain employs TRBV27 and TRBJ2-3; TRBD1 is a possible D gene (6 bases). CDR1 MNHEY and CDR2 SMNVEV come from the germline V gene (reference sequence). This CDR3 contains 23 residues. Trimming cost V 2 bases and J 4 bases, with 37 bases left between them. The DNA of the CDR3 is TGTGCCAGCAGTTTAGTTTTTAGACAAACGACTACCCGACAGGTAGGACCCGCAGATACGCAGTATTTT. This sequence encodes CASSLVFRQTTTRQVGPADTQYF.

V gene TRBV7-9 combines with J gene TRBJ2-5; TRBD1 matches at 8 bases. Germline CDR1 and CDR2: SEHNR and FQNEAQ (reference sequence). This CDR3 region has 15 residues. After removal of 1 base from V and 3 bases from J, the junction contained 4 bases not matched to a gene. Here the CDR3 reads CASSLGQTGEETQYF. The DNA for the CDR3 is TGTGCCAGCAGCTTAGGGCAGACAGGGGAAGAGACCCAGTACTTC. The complete variable domain, with remaining parts taken from reference TRBV7-9 and TRBJ2-5, reads DTGVSQNPRHKITKRGQNVTFRCDPISEHNRLYWYRQTLGQGPEFLTYFQNEAQLEKSRLLSDRFSAERPKGSFSTLEIQRTEQGDSAMYLCASSLGQTGEETQYFGPGTRLLVL.

DNA for the CDR3: TGCGCCAGCAGCCAAGATCCTTCGAGAAATACGCAGTATTTT. This translates into CASSQDPSRNTQYF. This chain uses TRBV4-1 with TRBJ2-3; D gene uncertain. The germline CDR1 and CDR2 sequences are MGHRA and YSYEKL. The CDR3 sequence is 14 residues long. Trimming took 0 bases from V and 7 from J, leaving 11 bases between them.

The chain combines TRBV6-5 with TRBJ2-3; TRBD2 aligns across 9 bases. J was trimmed by 4 bases and V by 2 bases; bases with no gene match: 7. From germline, CDR1 is MNHEY and CDR2 SVGAGI. This CDR3 has 16 residues. The CDR3 DNA reads TGTGCCAGCAGTTACCGCGCGGGAGGGAGTCCAGATACGCAGTATTTT. This encodes CASSYRAGGSPDTQYF.

J is TRBJ2-5 and V is TRBV19; TRBD1 matches 9 bases. In germline, CDR1 is LNHDA, CDR2 SQIVND (reference sequence). V lost 4 bases, J lost 0 bases, and 3 bases stayed unmatched. The CDR3 consists of 15 residues. The CDR3 nucleotides read TGTGCCAGTAGTAAAGGGACAGGGTACCAAGAGACCCAGTACTTC. This translates into CASSKGTGYQETQYF.

DNA of the CDR3: TGTGCCAGCAGTGAATTCCCTGGGGGGTCCTACGAGCAGTACTTC. Encoded protein: CASSEFPGGSYEQYF. This sequence joins TRBV2 and TRBJ2-7; D is perhaps TRBD2 (6 bases). Germline V gene lookup returns CDR1 SNHLY and CDR2 FYNNEI. The length of the CDR3 is 15 residues. Trimming took off 2 bases at V and 1 base at J, with 12 bases between the two ends.

This clone came up once. This chain links TRBV2 with TRBJ2-1; no reliable D call. CDR1 and CDR2 from the germline V gene are SNHLY and FYNNEI. The CDR3 is 14 residues long. The ends were cut back, 10 bases at V and 0 bases at J, with 13 bases in the middle. This CDR3 reads CAIISVSSYNEQFF. The CDR3 DNA is TGTGCCATCATAAGCGTTAGCTCCTACAATGAGCAGTTCTTC. Drawing the rest from reference TRBV2 and TRBJ2-1, the complete variable domain is EPEVTQTPSHQVTQMGQEVILRCVPISNHLYFYWYRQILGQKVEFLVSFYNNEISEKSEIFDDQFSVERPDGSNFTLKIRSTKLEDSAMYFCAIISVSSYNEQFFGPGTRLTVL.

V usage is TRBV18 and J usage is TRBJ2-3; unclear D gene. Germline V gives CDR1 KGHSH, CDR2 LQKENI. The V and J ends lost 3 bases and 6 bases respectively, with 16 bases between them. This CDR3 has 15 residues. CDR3 bases: TGTGCCAGCTCACCGGTTTCTCCCACCGGGGATACGCAGTATTTT. Its protein product is CASSPVSPTGDTQYF.

The chain uses TRBV30 and TRBJ2-7; D might be TRBD2 (5 bases). The germline CDR1 and CDR2 sequences are GTSNPN and SVGIG (reference sequence). With 3 bases removed from V and 7 bases from J, the gap between germline ends came to 10 bases. This CDR3 has 11 amino acids. The DNA for the CDR3 is TGTGCCTGGAGCCCAGGACTGGAGCAGTACTTC. Translation gives CAWSPGLEQYF.

V usage is TRBV7-8 and J usage is TRBJ1-4; TRBD1 might be the D (6 bases). CDR1 is SGHVS, CDR2 FQNEAQ, per germline. This CDR3 spans 14 amino acids. The V gene lost 4 bases and the J gene lost 3 bases, with 9 bases spanning the gap. As DNA, the CDR3 is TGTGCCAGCAGCTGGACAGAGTCTAATGAAAAACTGTTTTTT. Amino acids: CASSWTESNEKLFF.